This T cell receptor (beta chain) was obtained from a study of blood T cell repertoires in COVID-19. The CDR3 contains 17 residues. Germline values: CDR1 SGHRS, CDR2 YFSETQ. Unmatched junction bases numbered 12, after V lost 4 bases and J lost 1 base. Sequencing used immunoSEQ multiplex PCR; TCRdb keeps in-frame clones, though not all of them. The data hold about 240,000 clones, with over 80% observed a single time. The TCR comes from a woman aged 60-75 years with active or convalescent COVID-19. The rearrangement uses TRBV5-1 and TRBJ1-1; 8 bases line up with TRBD1. The sequencing sample was made of peripheral blood. CDR3 in amino acids: CASSLGQGYTPNTEAFF. DNA of the CDR3: TGCGCCAGCAGCCTTGGACAGGGCTATACCCCGAACACTGAAGCTTTCTTT. The entire variable domain, with the rest obtained from reference TRBV5-1 and TRBJ1-1, is as follows: KAGVTQTPRYLIKTRGQQVTLSCSPISGHRSVSWYQQTPGQGLQFLFEYFSETQRNKGNFPGRFSGRQFSNSRSEMNVSTLELGDSALYLCASSLGQGYTPNTEAFFGQGTRLTVV.